This T cell receptor (beta chain) was identified in a study of T cell responses to AZD1222 COVID-19 vaccine. Study details: Second-dose recipients at about 4 or about 12 weeks were treated as one pooled group. Study results and limitations: The sample set comprised mostly white British donors with more females, and clonal diversity was possibly underestimated.

Points on this clone: Its antigen remains unknown.

The V gene lost 1 base and the J gene lost 6 bases, with 12 bases spanning the gap. This CDR3 contains 15 residues. The V gene's germline CDR1 is MNHEY and CDR2 SVGEGT. Assay used: immunoSEQ multiplex PCR; TCRdb lists only in-frame clones, some missing. Of about 140,000 clones listed, over 85% were seen once; the top ten hold about 6%. V gene TRBV6-2 or TRBV6-3 combines with J gene TRBJ2-2; D may be TRBD1 (5 bases). This sample comprised peripheral blood, obtained on day 0 of AZD1222 vaccination. This clonotype was obtained from an adult in good health. The CDR3 reads CASSYLPTGSGELFF. As DNA, the CDR3 is TGTGCCAGCAGTTACTTGCCTACAGGATCCGGGGAGCTGTTTTTT.